This TCR beta chain is drawn from a study of PD-1 blockade in classical Hodgkin lymphoma. Profiling relied on immunoSEQ multiplex PCR, and the TCRdb table lists in-frame clones only, not all of them. The sample consists of over 50,000 clones, around 73% of them appearing once. The V and J ends lost 0 bases and 0 bases respectively, with 13 bases between them. This CDR3 contains 18 residues. CDR1 SGHTS and CDR2 YDEGEE come from the germline V gene. The patients all showed relapse after autologous stem cell transplantation, while their brentuximab vedotin exposure varied. Sequenced material: peripheral blood mononuclear cells (PBMCs), taken before the second cycle of nivolumab. The sequence was collected from a human donor with classical Hodgkin lymphoma. The chain is built from TRBV5-8 and TRBJ1-6; D is unresolved. CDR3 sequence: CASSLEPVGSSYNSPLHF. In DNA form, the CDR3 reads TGTGCCAGCAGCTTGGAGCCGGTTGGTAGCTCCTATAATTCACCCCTCCACTTT. Full variable domain (remainder filled in from reference TRBV5-8 and TRBJ1-6): EAGVTQSPTHLIKTRGQQATLRCSPISGHTSVYWYQQALGLGLQFLLWYDEGEERNRGNFPPRFSGRQFPNYSSELNVNALELEDSALYLCASSLEPVGSSYNSPLHFGNGTRLTVT.